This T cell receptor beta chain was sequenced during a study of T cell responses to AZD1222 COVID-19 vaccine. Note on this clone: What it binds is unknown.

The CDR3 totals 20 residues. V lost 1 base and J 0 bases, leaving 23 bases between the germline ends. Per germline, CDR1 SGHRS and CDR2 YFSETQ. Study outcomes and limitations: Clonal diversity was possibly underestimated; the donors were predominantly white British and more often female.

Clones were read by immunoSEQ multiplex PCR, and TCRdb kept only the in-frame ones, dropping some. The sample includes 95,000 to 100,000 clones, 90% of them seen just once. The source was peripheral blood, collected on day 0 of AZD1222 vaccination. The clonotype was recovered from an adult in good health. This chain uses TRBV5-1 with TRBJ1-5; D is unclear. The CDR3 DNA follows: TGCGCCAGCAGCTTGATTTTGAGGTTAGGTACTGCGAATAGCAATCAGCCCCAGCATTTT. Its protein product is CASSLILRLGTANSNQPQHF.